Presented here are 3 T cell receptor beta chains from one specimen sequenced in a study of blood T cell repertoires in COVID-19. Using immunoSEQ multiplex PCR, the repertoire was profiled, and TCRdb retains in-frame clones only, with some absent. The sample consists of tens of thousands of clones, roughly 77% of them appearing once. The sequencing input was peripheral blood. The receptors derive from a man between 70 and 80 years old with active or convalescent COVID-19.

The rearrangement links TRBV6-5 to TRBJ2-7, with 9 positions matching TRBD2. This CDR3 region has 13 residues. Looked up from germline, CDR1 is MNHEY and CDR2 is SVGAGI. The trim removed 7 bases at V and 2 bases at J, leaving 3 bases unmatched. Written as DNA, the CDR3 is TGTGCCAGCACACGGACTAGCGCCTACGAGCAGTACTTC. The encoded protein is CASTRTSAYEQYF.

The chain joins TRBV7-6 to TRBJ1-3; D possibly corresponds to TRBD1 (6 bases). The V gene lost 1 base and the J gene lost 4 bases, with 14 bases spanning the gap. The length of the CDR3 is 16 residues. Germline CDR1 and CDR2: SGHVS and FNYEAQ. CDR3 in DNA: TGTGCCAGCAGCTTAGGAGGGGGGGCGCCCGGAAACACCATATATTTT. It codes for CASSLGGGAPGNTIYF.

This sequence joins TRBV6-2 or TRBV6-3 and TRBJ2-7; 7 bases agree with TRBD2. The CDR3 runs 14 residues. Germline loops: CDR1 MNHEY, CDR2 SVGEGT. With 5 bases clipped from V and 4 bases from J, the junction kept 8 bases outside the gene matches. CDR3 nucleotides: TGTGCCAGCAGTGCGAGGACGGGGGGATACGAGCAGTACTTC. This encodes CASSARTGGYEQYF.